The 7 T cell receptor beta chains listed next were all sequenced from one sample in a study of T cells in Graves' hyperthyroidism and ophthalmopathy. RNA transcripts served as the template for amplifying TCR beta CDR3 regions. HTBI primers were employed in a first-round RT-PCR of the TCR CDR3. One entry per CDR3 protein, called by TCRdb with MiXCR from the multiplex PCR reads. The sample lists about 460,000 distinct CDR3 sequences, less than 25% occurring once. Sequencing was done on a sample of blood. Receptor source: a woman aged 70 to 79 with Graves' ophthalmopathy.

CDR3 in DNA: TGCGCCAGCAGACAGACAGGGGTGTCCTACGAGCAGTACTTC. Its translation: CASRQTGVSYEQYF. The chain links TRBV4-1 to TRBJ2-7, with TRBD1 matching over 8 bases. The ends lost 6 bases at V and 1 base at J; junction bases unmatched: 5. CDR1 is MGHRA, CDR2 YSYEKL, per germline. The CDR3 is 14 residues long.

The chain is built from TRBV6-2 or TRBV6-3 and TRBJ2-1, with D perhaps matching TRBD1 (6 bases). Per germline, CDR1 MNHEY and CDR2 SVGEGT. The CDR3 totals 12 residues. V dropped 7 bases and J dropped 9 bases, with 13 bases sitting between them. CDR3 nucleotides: TGTGCCAGCACTATCCTAGGGGGTGAGCAGTTCTTC. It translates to CASTILGGEQFF.

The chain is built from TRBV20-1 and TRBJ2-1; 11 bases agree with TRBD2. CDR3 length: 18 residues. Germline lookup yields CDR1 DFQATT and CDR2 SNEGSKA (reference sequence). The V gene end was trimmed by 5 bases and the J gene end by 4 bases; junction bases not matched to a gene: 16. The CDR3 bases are TGCAGTGCTGTAGTTACTAGCGGGAGTAGGCGGGTTTACAATGAGCAGTTCTTC. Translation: CSAVVTSGSRRVYNEQFF.

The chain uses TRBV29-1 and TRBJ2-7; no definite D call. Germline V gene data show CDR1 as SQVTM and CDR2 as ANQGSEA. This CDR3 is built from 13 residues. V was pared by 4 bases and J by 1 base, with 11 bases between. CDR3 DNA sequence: TGCAGCGTTGCCCGTAGTTGGTCCTACGAGCAGTACTTC. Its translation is CSVARSWSYEQYF.

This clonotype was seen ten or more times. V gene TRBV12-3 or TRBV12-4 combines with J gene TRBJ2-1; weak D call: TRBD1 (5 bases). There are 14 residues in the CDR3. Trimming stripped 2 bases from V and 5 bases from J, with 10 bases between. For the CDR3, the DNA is TGTGCCAGCAGTTTAAGGGGATCCCACAATGAGCAGTTCTTC. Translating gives CASSLRGSHNEQFF.

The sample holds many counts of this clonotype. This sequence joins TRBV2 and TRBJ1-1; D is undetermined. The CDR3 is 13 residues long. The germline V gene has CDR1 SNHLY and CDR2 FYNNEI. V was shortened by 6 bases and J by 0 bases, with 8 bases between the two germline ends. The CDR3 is CASRRGMNTEAFF. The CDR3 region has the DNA TGTGCCAGCAGACGGGGAATGAACACTGAAGCTTTCTTT. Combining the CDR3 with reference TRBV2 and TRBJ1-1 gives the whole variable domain EPEVTQTPSHQVTQMGQEVILRCVPISNHLYFYWYRQILGQKVEFLVSFYNNEISEKSEIFDDQFSVERPDGSNFTLKIRSTKLEDSAMYFCASRRGMNTEAFFGQGTRLTVV.

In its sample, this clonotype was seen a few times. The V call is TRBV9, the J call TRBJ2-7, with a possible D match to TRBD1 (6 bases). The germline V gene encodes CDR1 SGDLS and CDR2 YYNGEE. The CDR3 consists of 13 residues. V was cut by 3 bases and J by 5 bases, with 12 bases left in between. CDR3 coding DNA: TGTGCCAGCAGCGAGGGGGTGTGGAACGAGCAGTACTTC. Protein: CASSEGVWNEQYF.